This T cell receptor beta chain derives from a study of blood T cell repertoires in COVID-19. Cohort 3 donors counted as recovered after two negative PCRs, clearance, or resolved symptoms. The protocol was immunoSEQ multiplex PCR, while the TCRdb copy is restricted to in-frame clones and leaves out a portion. The sample lists hundreds of thousands of clones; 86% were seen once. V was trimmed by 3 bases and J by 5 bases, leaving 18 bases between them. The CDR3 consists of 15 residues. The germline V gene has CDR1 SGHNT and CDR2 YYREEE (reference sequence). The genes are TRBV5-4 and TRBJ2-7, with D tentatively TRBD1 (6 bases). This receptor was taken from a woman between 45 and 60 years old who had recovered from COVID-19. The specimen sequenced was PBMCs or T cells enriched from blood (not recorded which). The DNA of the CDR3 is TGTGCCAGCAGCTCGCCGGGACACATAGGGAACGAGCAGTACTTC. Residues: CASSSPGHIGNEQYF.